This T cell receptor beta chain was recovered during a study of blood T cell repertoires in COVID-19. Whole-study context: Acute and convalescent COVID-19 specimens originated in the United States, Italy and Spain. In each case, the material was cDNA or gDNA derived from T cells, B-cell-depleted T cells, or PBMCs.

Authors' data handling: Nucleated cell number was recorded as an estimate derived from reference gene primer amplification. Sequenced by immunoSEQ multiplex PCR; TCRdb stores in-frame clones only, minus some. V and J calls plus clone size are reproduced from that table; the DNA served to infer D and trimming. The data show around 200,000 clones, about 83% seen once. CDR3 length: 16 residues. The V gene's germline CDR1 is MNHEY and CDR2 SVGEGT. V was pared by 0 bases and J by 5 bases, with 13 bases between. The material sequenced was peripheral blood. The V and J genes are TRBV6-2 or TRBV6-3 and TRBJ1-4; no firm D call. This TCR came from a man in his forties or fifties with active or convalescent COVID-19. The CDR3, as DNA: TGTGCCAGCAGTTACTCGTTCGAGAGGTTAAATGAAAAACTGTTTTTT. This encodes CASSYSFERLNEKLFF.